What follows describes a single TCR beta chain. This specimen comes from a study of blood T cell repertoires in COVID-19. Study context: Acute-phase and convalescent COVID-19 samples originated in the United States, Italy and Spain.

CDR1 and CDR2 (germline): LNHDA, SQIVND (reference sequence). CDR3 size: 14 residues. The V and J ends lost 5 bases and 8 bases respectively, with 18 bases between them. Assay used: immunoSEQ multiplex PCR; TCRdb lists only in-frame clones, some missing. This table holds over 150,000 clones, roughly 84% found once. This clonotype was sampled from a man aged 18 to 29 with active or convalescent COVID-19. The genes are TRBV19 and TRBJ1-1, with a tentative D call TRBD1 (6 bases). The source material was peripheral blood. CDR3: CASSVKQGSVEAFF. CDR3 DNA: TGTGCCAGTAGTGTCAAACAGGGTTCAGTCGAAGCTTTCTTT. Full variable domain (rest looked up from reference TRBV19 and TRBJ1-1): DGGITQSPKYLFRKEGQNVTLSCEQNLNHDAMYWYRQDPGQGLRLIYYSQIVNDFQKGDIAEGYSVSREKKESFPLTVTSAQKNPTAFYLCASSVKQGSVEAFFGQGTRLTVV.